The 10 T cell receptor beta chains in this list originate from one sample, sequenced in a study of T cell repertoires in cytomegalovirus infection. TCRdb independently ran MiXCR on the reads; one entry per CDR3 protein. The table includes roughly 200,000 distinct CDR3 sequences, about 18% detected once. The sample was CD8+ T cells from PBMCs. The receptors were sampled from a human donor in good health (CMV status not recorded). Some clones in this sample may be carry-over from other donors' samples.

The chain recombines TRBV7-9 with TRBJ2-3; no reliable D call. V lost 5 bases and J lost 2, with 11 bases in between. CDR1 SEHNR and CDR2 FQNEAQ come from the germline V gene (reference sequence). CDR3 length: 14 amino acids. CDR3 sequence reads: CASSPLGVTDTQYF. The CDR3 bases are TGTGCCAGCAGCCCCCTAGGAGTCACAGATACGCAGTATTTT.

This rearrangement joins TRBV7-2 to TRBJ1-4; D might be TRBD1 (5 bases). Deletions cut 0 bases from V and 4 bases from J, with 9 bases between. CDR1 is SGHTA, CDR2 FQGNSA, per germline. This CDR3 comprises 15 residues. The CDR3 region has the DNA TGTGCCAGCAGCTTAGCGGGGGGAAATAATGAAAAACTGTTTTTT. Its translation: CASSLAGGNNEKLFF.

The sample holds a few counts of this clonotype. The chain couples TRBV7-9 to TRBJ1-1; no definite D call. Germline CDR1 reads SEHNR; CDR2 reads FQNEAQ (reference sequence). CDR3 length: 13 amino acids. With 0 bases removed from V and 5 bases from J, the gap between germline ends came to 7 bases. This CDR3 is CASSLAAGTEAFF. In DNA, the CDR3 is TGTGCCAGCAGCTTAGCAGCAGGAACTGAAGCTTTCTTT.

The chain is built from TRBV12-3 or TRBV12-4 and TRBJ1-1; 7 bases align to TRBD1. The J segment lost 3 bases and the V segment lost 5 bases, leaving 9 bases of the junction unmatched. The CDR3 covers 15 residues. CDR3 sequence (DNA): TGTGCCAGCAGTACGACAGGGTCAGGGGACACTGAAGCTTTCTTT. Translating it yields CASSTTGSGDTEAFF.

The chain's CDR3 is CASSLGTVTDTQYF. CDR3 bases: TGCGCCAGCAGCCTGGGGACAGTCACAGATACGCAGTATTTT. The J gene is TRBJ2-3, the V gene TRBV10-1; 7 bases are a match to TRBD1. This CDR3 has 14 amino acids. Losses at the gene ends were 6 bases for V and 2 bases for J; bases not matched to a gene: 5. The germline gives CDR1 WNHNN, CDR2 SYGVQD (reference sequence).

This CDR3 is CASSLAAGLYLTNEKLFF. CDR3 DNA sequence: TGTGCCAGCAGCTTAGCGGCTGGCCTATACTTAACTAATGAAAAACTGTTTTTT. This sequence joins TRBV7-2 and TRBJ1-4, with unresolved D. This CDR3 spans 18 amino acids. Germline values: CDR1 SGHTA, CDR2 FQGNSA. V was trimmed by 0 bases and J by 1 base, leaving 15 bases between them.

This clonotype was picked up a small number of times. CDR3 loop: CASRVGQSSYNEQFF. CDR3 in DNA: TGTGCCAGCAGGGTAGGACAGTCCTCCTACAATGAGCAGTTCTTC. This chain joins TRBV6-5 and TRBJ2-1; TRBD1 might be the D (6 bases). V was cut by 6 bases and J by 0 bases, with 12 bases left in between. This CDR3 is built from 15 residues. Germline CDR1 is MNHEY and CDR2 is SVGAGI.

DNA of the CDR3: TGTGCCAGCAGTCTCTCTAAGCCGGGACGGGAGACCTACAATGAGCAGTTCTTC. Translated, it gives CASSLSKPGRETYNEQFF. The gene calls are TRBV28 and TRBJ2-1; D perhaps matches TRBD2 (6 bases). The V gene lost 5 bases and the J gene lost 2 bases, with 22 bases spanning the gap. The CDR3 has 18 amino acids. The V gene's germline CDR1 is MDHEN and CDR2 SYDVKM.

This chain joins TRBV20-1 and TRBJ2-7, with D unresolved. Germline CDR1 is DFQATT and CDR2 is SNEGSKA (reference sequence). V lost 0 bases and J lost 2, with 8 bases in between. CDR3 length equals 13 residues. CDR3 sequence: CSARDTQTYEQYF. CDR3 DNA: TGCAGTGCTAGAGACACCCAGACCTACGAGCAGTACTTC.

This chain links TRBV6-2 or TRBV6-3 with TRBJ1-1, with D uncertain. The CDR3 consists of 12 residues. Germline assignment: CDR1 MNHEY and CDR2 SVGEGT. Trimming took off 5 bases at V and 7 bases at J, with 11 bases between the two ends. CDR3 sequence: CASSHQTLEAFF. CDR3 in DNA: TGTGCCAGCAGTCACCAGACGCTTGAAGCTTTCTTT.